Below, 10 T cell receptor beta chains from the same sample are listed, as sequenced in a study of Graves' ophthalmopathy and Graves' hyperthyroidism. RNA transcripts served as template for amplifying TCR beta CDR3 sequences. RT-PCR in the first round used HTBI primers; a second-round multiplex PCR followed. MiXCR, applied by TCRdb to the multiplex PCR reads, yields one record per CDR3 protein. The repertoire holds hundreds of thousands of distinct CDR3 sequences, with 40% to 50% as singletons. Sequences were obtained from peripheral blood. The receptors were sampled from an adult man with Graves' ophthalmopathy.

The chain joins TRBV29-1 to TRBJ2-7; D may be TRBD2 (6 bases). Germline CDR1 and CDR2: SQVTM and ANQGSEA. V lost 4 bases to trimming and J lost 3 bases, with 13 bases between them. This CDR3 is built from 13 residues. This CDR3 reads CSVAEGGGYEQYF. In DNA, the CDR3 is TGCAGCGTTGCTGAGGGAGGTGGCTACGAGCAGTACTTC.

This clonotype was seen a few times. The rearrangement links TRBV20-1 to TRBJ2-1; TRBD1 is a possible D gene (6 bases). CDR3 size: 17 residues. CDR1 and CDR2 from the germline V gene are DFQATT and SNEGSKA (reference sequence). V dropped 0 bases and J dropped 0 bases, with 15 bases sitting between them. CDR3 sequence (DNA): TGCAGTGCTAGAGATGAAACAGGGCTTAGCTCCTACAATGAGCAGTTCTTC. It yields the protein CSARDETGLSSYNEQFF.

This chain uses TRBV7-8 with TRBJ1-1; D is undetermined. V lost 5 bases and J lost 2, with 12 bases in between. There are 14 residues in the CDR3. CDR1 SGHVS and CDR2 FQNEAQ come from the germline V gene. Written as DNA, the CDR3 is TGTGCCAGCAGCCAACGGGGTATAAACACTGAAGCTTTCTTT. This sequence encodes CASSQRGINTEAFF.

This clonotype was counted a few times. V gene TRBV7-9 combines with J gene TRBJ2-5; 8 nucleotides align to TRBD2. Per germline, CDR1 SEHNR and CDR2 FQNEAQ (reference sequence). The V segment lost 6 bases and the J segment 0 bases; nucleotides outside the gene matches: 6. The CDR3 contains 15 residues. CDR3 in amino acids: CASRSRRGDQETQYF. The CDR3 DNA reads TGTGCCAGCAGGTCCCGGCGGGGGGACCAAGAGACCCAGTACTTC.

Here the CDR3 reads CASSRDSLYGYTF. As DNA, the CDR3 is TGTGCCAGCAGCCGGGACAGCTTGTATGGCTACACCTTC. The chain carries TRBV12-3 or TRBV12-4 and TRBJ1-2; the match to TRBD1 covers 7 bases. The CDR3 sequence is 13 residues long. The J segment lost 5 bases and the V segment lost 6 bases, leaving 6 bases of the junction unmatched.

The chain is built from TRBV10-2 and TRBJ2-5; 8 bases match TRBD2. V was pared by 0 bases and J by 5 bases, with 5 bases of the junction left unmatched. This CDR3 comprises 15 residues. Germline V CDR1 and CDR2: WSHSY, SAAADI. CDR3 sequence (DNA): TGCGCCAGCAGTGAGTCGAGGACTAGCTATGAGACCCAGTACTTC. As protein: CASSESRTSYETQYF.

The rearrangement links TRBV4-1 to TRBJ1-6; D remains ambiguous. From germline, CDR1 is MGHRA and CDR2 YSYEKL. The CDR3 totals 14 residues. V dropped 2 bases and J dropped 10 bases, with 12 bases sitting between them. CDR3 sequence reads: CASSQYAGRSPLHF. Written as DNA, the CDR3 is TGCGCCAGCAGCCAATACGCGGGGAGGTCACCCCTCCACTTT.

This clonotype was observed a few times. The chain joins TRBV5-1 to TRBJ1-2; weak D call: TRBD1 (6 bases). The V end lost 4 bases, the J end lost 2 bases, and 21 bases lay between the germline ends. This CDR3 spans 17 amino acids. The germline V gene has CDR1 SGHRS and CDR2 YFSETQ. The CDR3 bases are TGCGCCAGCAGCCCCCTGGCAACAGGGCCCGGGAACTATGGCTACACCTTC. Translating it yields CASSPLATGPGNYGYTF.

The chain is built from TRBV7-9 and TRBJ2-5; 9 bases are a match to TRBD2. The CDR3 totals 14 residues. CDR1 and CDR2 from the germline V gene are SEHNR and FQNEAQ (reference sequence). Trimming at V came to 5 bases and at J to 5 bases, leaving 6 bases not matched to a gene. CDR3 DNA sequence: TGTGCCAGCAGCAAATTAGCGGGAGTTGAGACCCAGTACTTC. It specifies CASSKLAGVETQYF.

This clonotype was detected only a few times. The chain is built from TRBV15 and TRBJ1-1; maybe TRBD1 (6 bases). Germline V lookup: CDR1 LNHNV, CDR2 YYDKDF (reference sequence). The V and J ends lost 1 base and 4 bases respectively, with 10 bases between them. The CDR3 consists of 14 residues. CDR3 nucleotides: TGTGCCACCAGCAGAGGGTGGGGGCCCACTGAAGCTTTCTTT. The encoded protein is CATSRGWGPTEAFF.